The 28 T cell receptor beta chains below were found in one sample sequenced in a study of technical replicates of blood from several donors. Some clones are missing from TCRdb's copy, which holds only in-frame ones; the method was immunoSEQ multiplex PCR. The sample holds approximately 74,000 clones, over 70% seen once. Material: PBMCs. These receptor sequences come from a human donor in good health. Some clones in this sample may be carry-over from other donors' samples.

This clone has only a few counts. The rearrangement joins TRBV7-2 to TRBJ2-5, with TRBD2 as a possible D gene (5 bases). V dropped 2 bases and J dropped 5 bases, with 15 bases sitting between them. Germline V gene lookup returns CDR1 SGHTA and CDR2 FQGNSA. This CDR3 is built from 15 residues. The CDR3 DNA is TGTGCCAGCAGCTTAAACGTCGCGAGGAGGGAGACCCAGTACTTC. Its translation: CASSLNVARRETQYF.

The gene calls are TRBV9 and TRBJ1-3; D is unclear. V was clipped by 0 bases and J by 1 base, with 11 bases between them. The CDR3 has 16 amino acids. Per germline, CDR1 SGDLS and CDR2 YYNGEE. This CDR3 is CASSVGSGNSGNTIYF. CDR3 nucleotide sequence: TGTGCCAGCAGCGTAGGATCGGGTAATTCTGGAAACACCATATATTTT.

This chain links TRBV29-1 with TRBJ1-2; D gene ambiguous. This CDR3 has 14 residues. CDR1 is SQVTM, CDR2 ANQGSEA, per germline. Trimming pared 4 bases from V and 7 bases from J, leaving 19 bases between. This chain's CDR3 is CSVGKTAGAGGYTF. The DNA for the CDR3 is TGCAGCGTTGGAAAAACGGCGGGTGCTGGTGGCTACACCTTC.

V and J are TRBV4-1 and TRBJ2-7; TRBD2 agrees at 14 bases. Germline V gene data show CDR1 as MGHRA and CDR2 as YSYEKL. Trimming took 0 bases from V and 6 from J; bases not matched to a gene: 4. CDR3 length: 16 amino acids. This CDR3 reads CASSQEGTSGSPEQYF. CDR3 coding DNA: TGCGCCAGCAGCCAAGAAGGGACTAGCGGGAGTCCCGAGCAGTACTTC.

Here the CDR3 DNA reads TGTGCCAGCAGCCCCGGTCACGGCGGAAACTATGGCTACACCTTC. This translates into CASSPGHGGNYGYTF. The rearrangement links TRBV7-3 to TRBJ1-2, with unresolved D. CDR3 length: 15 amino acids. Germline V CDR1 and CDR2: SGHTA, FQGTGA. The ends were cut back, 5 bases at V and 2 bases at J, with 15 bases in the middle.

The chain recombines TRBV11-1 with TRBJ2-3, with 8 bases that match TRBD2. CDR1 is SGHAT, CDR2 FQDESV, per germline (reference sequence). The V segment lost 0 bases and the J segment 6 bases; nucleotides outside the gene matches: 5. This CDR3 contains 15 residues. The CDR3 nucleotides read TGTGCCAGCAGCTTAGCATTGTCGGGAGGGGATACGCAGTATTTT. This sequence encodes CASSLALSGGDTQYF. The full variable domain, in which reference TRBV11-1 and TRBJ2-3 provide the parts outside the CDR3, is EAEVAQSPRYKITEKSQAVAFWCDPISGHATLYWYRQILGQGPELLVQFQDESVVDDSQLPKDRFSAERLKGVDSTLKIQPAELGDSAMYLCASSLALSGGDTQYFGPGTRLTVL.

V is TRBV14 and J is TRBJ2-3; 7 nucleotides line up with TRBD1. Trimming cost V 10 bases and J 0 bases; bases outside gene matches: 7. The germline V gene has CDR1 SGHDN and CDR2 FVKESK. The length of the CDR3 is 14 residues. The CDR3 is CATARGLSTDTQYF. For the CDR3, the DNA is TGTGCCACCGCTAGGGGGCTTAGCACAGATACGCAGTATTTT. Full variable domain (remainder filled in from reference TRBV14 and TRBJ2-3): EAGVTQFPSHSVIEKGQTVTLRCDPISGHDNLYWYRRVMGKEIKFLLHFVKESKQDESGMPNNRFLAERTGGTYSTLKVQPAELEDSGVYFCATARGLSTDTQYFGPGTRLTVL.

This clone was recorded only once. The chain couples TRBV5-1 to TRBJ2-1; 7 bases are a match to TRBD1. V lost 4 bases, J lost 2 bases, and 6 bases stayed unmatched. CDR1 and CDR2 (germline): SGHRS, YFSETQ. The CDR3 runs to 15 residues. The CDR3 bases are TGCGCCAGCAGCGCACAGGGGTTACCCTACAATGAGCAGTTCTTC. Translated: CASSAQGLPYNEQFF.

The V gene is TRBV4-1, the J gene TRBJ2-2; 11 bases align to TRBD1. CDR1 is MGHRA and CDR2 is YSYEKL in the germline V gene. J gave up 7 bases and V 4 bases, and 14 bases lay outside the gene matches. The length of the CDR3 is 18 residues. The CDR3 DNA reads TGCGCCAGCAGCCGGTGGCTGGGGACAGGGGGTCTGGTCGGGGAGCTGTTTTTT. Translation gives CASSRWLGTGGLVGELFF.

V usage is TRBV29-1 and J usage is TRBJ2-5, with 11 bases lining up with TRBD2. Germline V gives CDR1 SQVTM, CDR2 ANQGSEA. The CDR3 has 14 amino acids. V lost 4 bases, J lost 1 base, and 2 bases stayed unmatched. Here the CDR3 reads CSVAGLAGQETQYF. CDR3 bases: TGCAGCGTTGCAGGACTAGCGGGCCAAGAGACCCAGTACTTC.

V is TRBV7-2 and J is TRBJ2-1, with D hard to call. Trimming pared 2 bases from V and 4 bases from J, leaving 3 bases between. Germline V gives CDR1 SGHTA, CDR2 FQGNSA. This CDR3 has 12 amino acids. The CDR3 protein is CASSLPYNEQFF. The CDR3 nucleotides read TGTGCCAGCAGCTTACCATACAATGAGCAGTTCTTC.

The chain couples TRBV12-5 to TRBJ1-4, with D unresolved. The CDR3 sequence is 16 residues long. Germline CDR1 and CDR2: LGHNT and FRNRAP. Between the trimmed V and J ends, which lost 4 bases and 0 bases, there was a span of 12 bases. The CDR3 DNA sequence: TGTGCTAGTGGTTCGACGGTGACTGCAACTAATGAAAAACTGTTTTTT. This encodes CASGSTVTATNEKLFF.

The chain has TRBV4-1 and TRBJ2-6, with TRBD2 matching 7 bases. The junction had 8 bases not matched to a gene; V was cut back by 3 bases and J by 0 bases. The CDR3 runs 18 residues. The germline gives CDR1 MGHRA, CDR2 YSYEKL. The CDR3 spells CASSQGPGGSSGANVLTF. Written as DNA, the CDR3 is TGCGCCAGCAGCCAGGGGCCGGGGGGAAGCTCTGGGGCCAACGTCCTGACTTTC.

The chain has TRBV2 and TRBJ1-4; 7 bases fit TRBD1. This CDR3 spans 14 amino acids. The V segment lost 3 bases and the J segment 4 bases; nucleotides outside the gene matches: 2. The germline V gene encodes CDR1 SNHLY and CDR2 FYNNEI. For the CDR3, the DNA is TGTGCCAGCAGTGAGGACAGGAGTAATGAAAAACTGTTTTTT. It codes for CASSEDRSNEKLFF.

The chain's CDR3 is CASSTGGTGELFF. Written as DNA, the CDR3 is TGTGCCAGCAGCACAGGGGGCACCGGGGAGCTGTTTTTT. V is TRBV7-3 and J is TRBJ2-2, with 8 bases matching TRBD1. The CDR3 loop spans 13 amino acids. The V gene's germline CDR1 is SGHTA and CDR2 FQGTGA. The ends lost 5 bases at V and 4 bases at J; junction bases unmatched: 0.

The J gene is TRBJ2-7, the V gene TRBV7-2, with 12 bases aligning to TRBD2. V shed 3 bases and J 6 bases; nucleotides not matched to a gene: 9. The CDR3 extends over 16 amino acids. Per germline, CDR1 SGHTA and CDR2 FQGNSA. DNA of the CDR3: TGTGCCAGCAGCTTTTGGCTAGCGGGGGGGCCGGGCGAGCAGTACTTC. It specifies CASSFWLAGGPGEQYF.

J is TRBJ1-5 and V is TRBV9; D unresolved. Trimming stripped 4 bases from V and 2 bases from J, with 13 bases between. Germline loops: CDR1 SGDLS, CDR2 YYNGEE. The CDR3 has 15 residues. The DNA of the CDR3 is TGTGCCAGCAGCTCGTCCTCCGGGGGCAATCAGCCCCAGCATTTT. Its translation is CASSSSSGGNQPQHF.

This chain links TRBV19 with TRBJ1-2; 12 bases align to TRBD1. The length of the CDR3 is 17 residues. After removal of 4 bases from V and 4 bases from J, the junction contained 10 bases not matched to a gene. Looked up from germline, CDR1 is LNHDA and CDR2 is SQIVND (reference sequence). CDR3 coding DNA: TGTGCCAGTAGTAGTTCCCGGGACAGGGGGCGAAGCTATGGCTACACCTTC. Its protein is CASSSSRDRGRSYGYTF. The full variable domain, with the rest looked up from reference TRBV19 and TRBJ1-2, is DGGITQSPKYLFRKEGQNVTLSCEQNLNHDAMYWYRQDPGQGLRLIYYSQIVNDFQKGDIAEGYSVSREKKESFPLTVTSAQKNPTAFYLCASSSSRDRGRSYGYTFGSGTRLTVV.

The V gene is TRBV7-9, the J gene TRBJ1-2, with TRBD1 matching over 8 bases. Germline CDR1 and CDR2: SEHNR and FQNEAQ (reference sequence). The junction had 7 bases not matched to a gene; V was cut back by 5 bases and J by 5 bases. The CDR3 is 14 amino acids. The CDR3 nucleotides are TGTGCCAGCAGCGCCTCGGACAGGGCTTATGGCTACACCTTC. Translated, it gives CASSASDRAYGYTF.

The V gene is TRBV6-5, the J gene TRBJ1-2; a weak D match, TRBD1 (6 bases). Looked up from germline, CDR1 is MNHEY and CDR2 is SVGAGI. This CDR3 region has 12 residues. Deletions cut 5 bases from V and 7 bases from J, with 11 bases between. The CDR3 DNA reads as TGTGCCAGCAGTGCAGGGGTTAGTGGCTACACCTTC. It yields the protein CASSAGVSGYTF.

This rearrangement joins TRBV7-2 to TRBJ2-3; D possibly corresponds to TRBD2 (6 bases). The V end was cut by 2 bases, the J end by 0 bases, with 6 bases between. The CDR3 consists of 14 residues. Germline CDR1 is SGHTA and CDR2 is FQGNSA. CDR3 sequence (DNA): TGTGCCAGCAGCTTACGGGGGAGCACAGATACGCAGTATTTT. It translates to CASSLRGSTDTQYF. Using reference TRBV7-2 and TRBJ2-3 for the parts outside the CDR3, the full variable domain is GAGVSQSPSNKVTEKGKDVELRCDPISGHTALYWYRQSLGQGLEFLIYFQGNSAPDKSGLPSDRFSAERTGGSVSTLTIQRTQQEDSAVYLCASSLRGSTDTQYFGPGTRLTVL.

The V and J genes are TRBV28 and TRBJ2-3; D perhaps matches TRBD1 (5 bases). The CDR3 sequence is 14 residues long. Trimming cost V 4 bases and J 7 bases, with 15 bases left between them. CDR1 MDHEN and CDR2 SYDVKM come from the germline V gene. The CDR3 reads CASSSPAGLYTQYF. In nucleotides, the CDR3 is TGTGCCAGCAGTTCGCCTGCAGGGTTATATACGCAGTATTTT.

The chain has TRBV9 and TRBJ1-3, with 8 bases fitting TRBD1. CDR1 and CDR2 (germline): SGDLS, YYNGEE. This CDR3 has 16 residues. Trimming took 4 bases from V and 1 from J; bases not matched to a gene: 7. In DNA form, the CDR3 reads TGTGCCAGCAGCCTCTCTCAGGGGGCGTCTGGAAACACCATATATTTT. Amino acid sequence: CASSLSQGASGNTIYF.

The genes are TRBV27 and TRBJ2-7, with D possibly being TRBD1 (6 bases). CDR3 length: 14 amino acids. The germline V and J ends were trimmed by 5 bases and 1 base, with 12 bases remaining between them. CDR1 and CDR2 from the germline V gene are MNHEY and SMNVEV (reference sequence). DNA for the CDR3: TGTGCCAGCAGTGTCGAACAGGGTTCCTACGAGCAGTACTTC. It specifies CASSVEQGSYEQYF.

The CDR3 is CASSSSGGADTQYF. In nucleotides, the CDR3 is TGTGCCAGCAGCTCGAGCGGGGGTGCAGATACGCAGTATTTT. This chain links TRBV5-4 with TRBJ2-3, with 8 bases that match TRBD2. CDR3 length: 14 amino acids. The trim removed 3 bases at V and 4 bases at J, leaving 4 bases unmatched. The germline V gene has CDR1 SGHNT and CDR2 YYREEE (reference sequence).

V gene TRBV12-1 combines with J gene TRBJ1-1; the D call of TRBD1 is as the table states it, not checked on the DNA. TRBV12-1 is given as a pseudogene. CDR3 length: 13 amino acids. The CDR3 bases are TGTGCCAACCGAATTACAGGGAGCACTGAAGCTTTCTTT. This encodes CANRITGSTEAFF.

The chain couples TRBV4-1 to TRBJ2-3; 8 nucleotides agree with TRBD2. V was clipped by 0 bases and J by 3 bases; unmatched bases: 5. Per the germline V gene, CDR1 is MGHRA and CDR2 is YSYEKL. The CDR3 is made up of 16 amino acids. CDR3 amino acids: CASSQDLRGATDTQYF. CDR3 coding DNA: TGCGCCAGCAGCCAAGATTTGCGGGGGGCGACAGATACGCAGTATTTT.

CDR3 amino acids: CASSLTKWGDEQFF. The CDR3 DNA sequence: TGTGCCAGCAGCTTAACGAAATGGGGCGATGAGCAGTTCTTC. The rearrangement joins TRBV7-9 to TRBJ2-1; D possibly corresponds to TRBD1 (5 bases). Trimming took off 2 bases at V and 8 bases at J, with 13 bases between the two ends. This CDR3 spans 14 amino acids. The germline V gene encodes CDR1 SEHNR and CDR2 FQNEAQ (reference sequence). The full variable domain, with the rest looked up from reference TRBV7-9 and TRBJ2-1, is DTGVSQNPRHKITKRGQNVTFRCDPISEHNRLYWYRQTLGQGPEFLTYFQNEAQLEKSRLLSDRFSAERPKGSFSTLEIQRTEQGDSAMYLCASSLTKWGDEQFFGPGTRLTVL.